This TCR beta chain was identified during a study of blood T cell repertoires in COVID-19. Study in general: Both acute and convalescent COVID-19 samples were obtained from the United States, Italy and Spain.

Produced via immunoSEQ multiplex PCR; TCRdb's table is partial and in-frame only. The sample holds under 500,000 clones, roughly nine tenths seen once. What was sequenced was PBMCs or T cells enriched from blood (not recorded which). This TCR was recovered from a young man who had recovered from COVID-19.

This CDR3 is CASSQEGQGNLGRENIQYF. CDR3 DNA sequence: TGCGCCAGCAGCCAAGAGGGACAGGGCAATTTAGGTCGGGAAAACATTCAGTACTTC. J is TRBJ2-4 and V is TRBV4-1, with 9 bases identical to TRBD1. This CDR3 comprises 19 residues. V gave up 0 bases and J gave up 5 bases; unmatched junction bases: 14. Germline V lookup: CDR1 MGHRA, CDR2 YSYEKL.